The clone carrying this TCR beta chain is a singleton in its sample. Every patient had relapsed following autologous stem cell transplantation, and cohorts differed in brentuximab vedotin exposure. This CDR3 comprises 14 residues. Per germline, CDR1 SGHAT and CDR2 FQNNGV. Trimming left V 3 bases short and J 4 bases short, with 9 bases between. The entry originates in a study of PD-1 blockade in classical Hodgkin lymphoma. Profiled with immunoSEQ multiplex PCR; TCRdb holds only in-frame clones, not every one. The sample has about 61,000 clones; approximately 92% are singletons. The receptor was isolated from a human donor with classical Hodgkin lymphoma. The source material was peripheral blood mononuclear cells (PBMCs), sampled at baseline. The chain has TRBV11-2 and TRBJ1-4; a possible D gene is TRBD1 (5 bases). The CDR3 DNA follows: TGTGCCAGCAGCTTCCGGGACCTTAATGAAAAACTGTTTTTT. It encodes CASSFRDLNEKLFF.